The entry that follows covers one T cell receptor beta chain sequence. The CDR3 spans 16 residues. Germline-derived CDR1 and CDR2 are SGDLS and YYNGEE. The J segment lost 6 bases and the V segment lost 3 bases, leaving 11 bases of the junction unmatched. The sample belongs to a study of cytomegalovirus exposure and HLA in healthy donors. The donors were members of the validation cohort, which comprised under 150 subjects and was separate from the first cohort of fewer than 700 subjects. Profiling relied on immunoSEQ multiplex PCR, and the TCRdb table lists in-frame clones only, not all of them. Among some 48,000 clones, approximately 85% were seen once, and the ten largest hold about 7%.

This clonotype was sampled from a woman in her twenties or thirties in good health and CMV-seronegative. Specimen: PBMCs. The V call is TRBV9, the J call TRBJ2-1; 8 bases are a match to TRBD2. CDR3 in amino acids: CASSALSGSSSNEQFF. CDR3 nucleotides: TGTGCCAGCAGCGCCCTGAGCGGGAGTAGTAGCAATGAGCAGTTCTTC.